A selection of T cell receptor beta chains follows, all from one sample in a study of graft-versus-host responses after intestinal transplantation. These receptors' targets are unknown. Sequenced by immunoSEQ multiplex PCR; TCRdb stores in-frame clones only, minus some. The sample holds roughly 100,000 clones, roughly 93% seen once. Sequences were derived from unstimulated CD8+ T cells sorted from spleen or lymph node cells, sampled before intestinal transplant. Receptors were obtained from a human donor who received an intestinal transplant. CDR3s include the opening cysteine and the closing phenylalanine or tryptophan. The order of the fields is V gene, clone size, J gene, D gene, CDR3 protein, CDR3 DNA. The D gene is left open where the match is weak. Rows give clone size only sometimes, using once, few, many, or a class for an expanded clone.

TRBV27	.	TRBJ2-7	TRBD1	CASSFLSRGIDEQYF	TGTGCCAGCAGTTTCCTCAGCAGGGGGATCGACGAGCAGTACTTC
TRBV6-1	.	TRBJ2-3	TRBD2	CASSEMGGSLRDTQYF	TGTGCCAGCAGTGAAATGGGCGGGAGCCTTAGAGATACGCAGTATTTT
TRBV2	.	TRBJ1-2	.	CASGGTGYYGYTF	TGTGCCAGCGGAGGCACAGGGTACTATGGCTACACCTTC
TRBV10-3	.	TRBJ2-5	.	CAISEHDPYGETQYF	TGTGCCATCAGTGAGCACGACCCCTATGGGGAGACCCAGTACTTC
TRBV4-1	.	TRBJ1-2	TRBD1	CASSQTPGQIYGYTF	TGCGCCAGCAGCCAGACACCGGGACAGATTTATGGCTACACCTTC
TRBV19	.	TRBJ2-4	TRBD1	CASIPLIREDRGEDKNIQYF	TGTGCCAGTATTCCCCTAATTCGGGAGGACAGGGGGGAGGACAAAAACATTCAGTACTTC
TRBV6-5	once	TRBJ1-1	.	CASSWTGYTEAFF	TGTGCCAGCAGTTGGACGGGGTACACTGAAGCTTTCTTT
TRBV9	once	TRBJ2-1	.	CASSVGGSYNEQFF	TGTGCCAGCAGCGTAGGCGGCTCCTACAATGAGCAGTTCTTC
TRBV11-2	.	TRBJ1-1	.	CASSLVLGGQGTEAFF	TGTGCCAGCAGCTTAGTCCTGGGGGGGCAGGGAACTGAAGCTTTCTTT
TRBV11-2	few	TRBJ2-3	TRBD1	CASSAGQGWTDTQYF	TGTGCCAGCAGCGCAGGACAGGGTTGGACAGATACGCAGTATTTT
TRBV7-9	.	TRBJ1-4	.	CASSQSPATNEKLFF	TGTGCCAGCAGCCAGAGCCCTGCAACTAATGAAAAACTGTTTTTT
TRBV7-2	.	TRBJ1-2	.	CASSLVLGGYTF	TGTGCCAGCAGCTTAGTTCTGGGCGGCTACACCTTC